A single sample is the source of the 10 T cell receptor beta chains below, sequenced in a study of T cell responses to AZD1222 COVID-19 vaccine. Method: immunoSEQ multiplex PCR; TCRdb's copy keeps in-frame clones and lacks some. The sample records approximately 220,000 clones, more than 85% being singletons. The sample consisted of peripheral blood, taken on day 0 of MenACWY control vaccination. The receptor set was obtained from an adult in good health.

The chain couples TRBV28 to TRBJ1-6; D not resolved. Looked up from germline, CDR1 is MDHEN and CDR2 is SYDVKM. Trimming stripped 5 bases from V and 14 bases from J, with 7 bases between. The CDR3 is made up of 10 amino acids. CDR3 in DNA: TGTGCCAGCAGTGCCCTCACCCTCCACTTT. Its translation: CASSALTLHF.

This clone was recorded only once. Other DNA sequences in the sample encode the same CDR3. The chain carries TRBV3-1 (or the pseudogene TRBV3-2) and TRBJ1-2; tentative D call: TRBD1 (5 bases). Trimming took 0 bases from V and 4 from J, leaving 9 bases between them. The CDR3 runs 14 residues. Germline V gene lookup returns CDR1 LGHDT and CDR2 YNNKEL (reference sequence). CDR3 residues: CASSQDGGGYGYTF. In DNA form, the CDR3 reads TGTGCCAGCAGCCAAGATGGCGGGGGCTATGGCTACACCTTC.

The J gene is TRBJ2-4, the V gene TRBV6-5; D is possibly TRBD2 (6 bases). V dropped 4 bases and J dropped 16 bases, with 17 bases sitting between them. CDR1 is MNHEY, CDR2 SVGAGI, per germline. The CDR3 is 12 residues long. Written as DNA, the CDR3 is TGTGCCAGCAGTTTGGGGAAAGGGACTCAATACTTC. Translated: CASSLGKGTQYF.

The chain employs TRBV6-5 and TRBJ1-3; possibly TRBD1 for D (6 bases). CDR1 and CDR2 from the germline V gene are MNHEY and SVGAGI. Trimming took 6 bases from V and 2 from J, leaving 14 bases between them. The CDR3 has 15 amino acids. CDR3 in amino acids: CASRLSGAAGNTIYF. Written as DNA, the CDR3 is TGTGCCAGCAGACTATCAGGGGCGGCTGGAAACACCATATATTTT.

The chain recombines TRBV4-1 with TRBJ1-1; no firm D call. Germline assignment: CDR1 MGHRA and CDR2 YSYEKL. Trimming cost V 4 bases and J 5 bases, with 14 bases left between them. The CDR3 is made up of 14 amino acids. The chain's CDR3 is CASSPLRDRTEAFF. Written as DNA, the CDR3 is TGCGCCAGCAGCCCTCTAAGGGATAGGACTGAAGCTTTCTTT.

The DNA of the CDR3 is TGTGCCAGTAGTATAGGGCAGAACACAGATACGCAGTATTTT. Its translation: CASSIGQNTDTQYF. The chain combines TRBV19 with TRBJ2-3; D call uncertain. The germline V gene has CDR1 LNHDA and CDR2 SQIVND (reference sequence). CDR3 length: 14 residues. The ends were cut back, 1 base at V and 2 bases at J, with 7 bases in the middle.

This clone has only one observation. The rearrangement joins TRBV6-5 to TRBJ1-6; D remains ambiguous. V was pared by 6 bases and J by 3 bases, with 9 bases between. CDR3 length: 14 residues. Germline CDR1 reads MNHEY; CDR2 reads SVGAGI. CDR3 residues: CASSPSVYNSPLHF. The CDR3 DNA sequence: TGTGCCAGCAGCCCCAGTGTCTATAATTCACCCCTCCACTTT.

This chain links TRBV4-1 with TRBJ1-2; a possible D gene is TRBD1 (5 bases). V was pared by 3 bases and J by 3 bases, with 14 bases between. CDR3 length: 15 residues. Germline loops: CDR1 MGHRA, CDR2 YSYEKL. The CDR3 DNA reads TGCGCCAGCAGCCATCTGCTCGACAGCTACTATGGCTACACCTTC. Its protein product is CASSHLLDSYYGYTF.

The chain employs TRBV18 and TRBJ2-7; D might be TRBD2 (5 bases). Looked up from germline, CDR1 is KGHSH and CDR2 is LQKENI. This CDR3 is built from 12 residues. V was pared by 6 bases and J by 4 bases, with 10 bases between. The DNA for the CDR3 is TGTGCCAGCTCCCCAGGCGGGTACGAGCAGTACTTC. It specifies CASSPGGYEQYF.

The chain couples TRBV9 to TRBJ2-7, with 7 bases lining up with TRBD2. Germline CDR1 is SGDLS and CDR2 is YYNGEE. The CDR3 loop spans 14 amino acids. V shed 4 bases and J 1 base; nucleotides not matched to a gene: 5. The CDR3 loop is CASSRAGVSYEQYF. The CDR3 nucleotides are TGTGCCAGCAGCCGGGCGGGGGTTTCCTACGAGCAGTACTTC.